The 24 T cell receptor beta chains below all came from one sample that was sequenced in a study of CD8+ T cells in alopecia areata (dated by TCRdb to 2016 to 2018). The protocol used for the library was the immunoSEQ multiplex PCR assay. For TCR sequencing, RNA was extracted from every sample and reverse transcribed into cDNA to serve as template. Entries here come from immuneACCESS through TCRdb and include only in-frame sequences with V and J called. Some clones fail to appear in such tables; in the studies checked, an unresolved V gene covers under half of the shortfall, and the cause of the remainder is unknown. This sample is represented by around 97,000 clones; approximately 58% of them were singletons. The ten largest clones take up more than 8% of the sample. The sequencing input was CD4+ T cells sorted from blood. Receptors originate from a human donor in good health.

This rearrangement joins TRBV30 to TRBJ1-4; D possibly corresponds to TRBD1 (5 bases). Trimming took 2 bases from V and 8 from J, leaving 15 bases between them. Germline lookup yields CDR1 GTSNPN and CDR2 SVGIG (reference sequence). The CDR3 runs to 14 residues. The CDR3 is CAWSRSGGNEKLFF. The CDR3 DNA reads as TGTGCCTGGAGTCGCTCCGGGGGGAACGAAAAACTGTTTTTT.

The chain links TRBV28 to TRBJ1-2; 8 nucleotides agree with TRBD1. This CDR3 spans 14 amino acids. V trimming: 6 bases; J trimming: 6 bases; junction bases outside the gene matches: 9. Germline CDR1 is MDHEN and CDR2 is SYDVKM. Here the CDR3 reads CASRGGQGSDGYTF. CDR3 in DNA: TGTGCCAGCAGGGGAGGACAGGGTTCTGATGGCTACACCTTC.

This clone turned up a few times. CDR3 residues: CAWGLARGPAGELFF. The DNA for the CDR3 is TGTGCCTGGGGACTAGCAAGAGGTCCCGCCGGGGAGCTGTTTTTT. V and J are TRBV30 and TRBJ2-2; 8 bases match TRBD2. Germline-derived CDR1 and CDR2 are GTSNPN and SVGIG (reference sequence). With V trimmed by 5 bases and J by 6 bases, 11 bases remained unmatched. The CDR3 spans 15 residues.

The gene calls are TRBV5-8 and TRBJ2-7; D is perhaps TRBD1 or TRBD2 (5 bases each). Germline-derived CDR1 and CDR2 are SGHTS and YDEGEE. The length of the CDR3 is 16 residues. Deletions cut 1 base from V and 0 bases from J, with 14 bases between. This CDR3 is CASSLRRDRSSYEQYF. CDR3 bases: TGTGCCAGCAGCTTGCGCCGGGACCGGAGCTCCTACGAGCAGTACTTC.

The rearrangement joins TRBV6-4 to TRBJ1-2; no reliable D call. V was clipped by 6 bases and J by 1 base, with 9 bases between them. Germline CDR1 MRHNA, CDR2 SNTAGT. The CDR3 has 13 residues. The CDR3 coding sequence is TGTGCCAGCAGCCCCGGCGTTAACTATGGCTACACCTTC. Translating it yields CASSPGVNYGYTF.

The chain joins TRBV28 to TRBJ1-2, with 9 positions matching TRBD1. CDR3 length: 13 amino acids. The V and J ends lost 5 bases and 8 bases, in that order; junction bases with no gene match: 6. Germline V gene lookup returns CDR1 MDHEN and CDR2 SYDVKM. DNA of the CDR3: TGTGCCAGCAGTGTGGGACAGGGAGACGGCTACACCTTC. This translates into CASSVGQGDGYTF.

This clone came up a few times. The rearrangement links TRBV7-9 to TRBJ2-1; D ambiguous. V was pared by 6 bases and J by 7 bases, with 4 bases between. This CDR3 contains 10 residues. In germline, CDR1 is SEHNR, CDR2 FQNEAQ (reference sequence). CDR3 DNA: TGTGCCAGCAGGGAAAATGAGCAGTTCTTC. This translates into CASRENEQFF.

V is TRBV5-6 and J is TRBJ1-6; no clear D gene. The CDR3 is made up of 15 amino acids. Trimming took off 0 bases at V and 10 bases at J, with 14 bases between the two ends. Germline V gene data show CDR1 as SGHDT and CDR2 as YYEEEE. The CDR3 DNA is TGTGCCAGCAGCTTGGGACGGAGTATGATGTCACCCCTCCACTTT. Its protein is CASSLGRSMMSPLHF.

The V gene is TRBV29-1, the J gene TRBJ1-2, with 7 bases matching TRBD1. With V trimmed by 3 bases and J by 7 bases, 5 bases remained unmatched. The CDR3 extends over 12 amino acids. CDR1 and CDR2 (germline): SQVTM, ANQGSEA. This chain's CDR3 is CSVESSGGGYTF. CDR3 in DNA: TGCAGCGTTGAGTCTTCAGGGGGTGGCTACACCTTC.

This clone was counted only a few times. The gene calls are TRBV6-5 and TRBJ2-5; weak D call: TRBD2 (6 bases). The V end lost 2 bases, the J end lost 0 bases, and 7 bases lay between the germline ends. The CDR3 has 14 amino acids. In germline, CDR1 is MNHEY, CDR2 SVGAGI. The chain's CDR3 is CASSYLANQETQYF. The CDR3 region has the DNA TGTGCCAGCAGTTACCTAGCGAACCAAGAGACCCAGTACTTC.

This clone has a count of ten or more. The genes are TRBV4-2 and TRBJ1-6; tentatively, D is TRBD1 (6 bases). The CDR3 is 15 residues long. Germline V lookup: CDR1 LGHNA, CDR2 YNFKEQ. V was trimmed by 0 bases and J by 7 bases, leaving 10 bases between them. CDR3 sequence: CASSQDWTVNSPLHF. DNA for the CDR3: TGTGCCAGCAGCCAAGATTGGACAGTCAATTCACCCCTCCACTTT.

V usage is TRBV7-2 and J usage is TRBJ2-3; 7 nucleotides line up with TRBD2. The V segment lost 8 bases and the J segment 2 bases; nucleotides outside the gene matches: 4. This CDR3 spans 13 amino acids. Germline V gene sequence: CDR1 SGHTA, CDR2 FQGNSA. This CDR3 is CASRGRDTDTQYF. The DNA for the CDR3 is TGTGCCAGCCGGGGGAGGGACACAGATACGCAGTATTTT.

This clone was seen only once. The chain combines TRBV5-6 with TRBJ2-5, with 7 nucleotides matching TRBD2. Trimming cost V 1 base and J 5 bases; bases outside gene matches: 5. Per germline, CDR1 SGHDT and CDR2 YYEEEE. This CDR3 has 14 residues. CDR3 sequence (DNA): TGTGCCAGCAGCTTGTTGCAGGGAGGGGAGACCCAGTACTTC. This encodes CASSLLQGGETQYF. The complete variable domain, with remaining parts taken from reference TRBV5-6 and TRBJ2-5, reads DAGVTQSPTHLIKTRGQQVTLRCSPKSGHDTVSWYQQALGQGPQFIFQYYEEEERQRGNFPDRFSGHQFPNYSSELNVNALLLGDSALYLCASSLLQGGETQYFGPGTRLLVL.

The chain recombines TRBV6-5 with TRBJ1-5, with D possibly matching TRBD1 (5 bases). Germline V gene sequence: CDR1 MNHEY, CDR2 SVGAGI. V was cut by 7 bases and J by 3 bases, with 10 bases left in between. CDR3 size: 13 residues. The CDR3 reads CASTQGLNQPQHF. The CDR3 DNA is TGTGCCAGCACCCAGGGACTCAATCAGCCCCAGCATTTT.

The chain uses TRBV7-2 and TRBJ1-2; TRBD1 might be the D (5 bases). This CDR3 spans 13 amino acids. Trimming removed 1 base at V and 8 bases at J, with 11 bases between. Germline V CDR1 and CDR2: SGHTA, FQGNSA. The CDR3 loop reads CASSLVFEGGYTF. As DNA, the CDR3 is TGTGCCAGCAGCTTAGTGTTCGAGGGGGGCTACACCTTC.

J is TRBJ1-1 and V is TRBV9; a weak D match, TRBD1 (6 bases). This CDR3 spans 15 amino acids. Trimming shortened V by 3 bases and J by 1 base, and 13 bases separated the two germline ends. The germline gives CDR1 SGDLS, CDR2 YYNGEE. In DNA form, the CDR3 reads TGTGCCAGCAGCGCCTCCGGGACACAGAACACTGAAGCTTTCTTT. It translates to CASSASGTQNTEAFF. Together with reference TRBV9 and TRBJ1-1, the CDR3 gives the full variable domain: DSGVTQTPKHLITATGQRVTLRCSPRSGDLSVYWYQQSLDQGLQFLIQYYNGEERAKGNILERFSAQQFPDLHSELNLSSLELGDSALYFCASSASGTQNTEAFFGQGTRLTVV.

The rearrangement links TRBV30 to TRBJ2-5; perhaps TRBD2 as D (5 bases). The CDR3 is made up of 10 amino acids. Germline CDR1 reads GTSNPN; CDR2 reads SVGIG (reference sequence). The V and J ends lost 8 bases and 5 bases respectively, with 9 bases between them. The DNA for the CDR3 is TGTGCCCGCCCGGGGGAGACCCAGTACTTC. The encoded protein is CARPGETQYF.

This clone was counted only a few times. The chain links TRBV5-8 to TRBJ2-5; 12 bases match TRBD2. From germline, CDR1 is SGHTS and CDR2 YDEGEE. CDR3 size: 16 residues. V trimming: 0 bases; J trimming: 1 base; junction bases outside the gene matches: 1. CDR3 DNA sequence: TGTGCCAGCAGCTTGGGACTAGCGGGGGCCCAAGAGACCCAGTACTTC. It specifies CASSLGLAGAQETQYF.

This chain uses TRBV30 with TRBJ1-3, with a weak D call TRBD1 (5 bases). Trimming stripped 3 bases from V and 0 bases from J, with 12 bases between. CDR3 length: 15 amino acids. CDR1 is GTSNPN, CDR2 SVGIG, per germline (reference sequence). CDR3 DNA: TGTGCCTGGAGGAGACAGTTAAACTCTGGAAACACCATATATTTT. It is translated as CAWRRQLNSGNTIYF.

A few counts support this clone. The J gene is TRBJ1-6, the V gene TRBV5-1; possibly TRBD1 for D (6 bases). Trimming left V 0 bases short and J 10 bases short, with 11 bases between. The CDR3 covers 14 residues. The germline V gene has CDR1 SGHRS and CDR2 YFSETQ. The CDR3 DNA follows: TGCGCCAGCAGCTTGGAGGGGGAAGGATCACCCCTCCACTTT. Translated: CASSLEGEGSPLHF.

The CDR3 nucleotides read TGTGCCAGCAGCCTCGGCGGGACAGGGGGAGGTGGCTACACCTTC. This sequence encodes CASSLGGTGGGGYTF. V and J are TRBV7-9 and TRBJ1-2, with 11 bases aligning to TRBD1. CDR1 and CDR2 (germline): SEHNR, FQNEAQ (reference sequence). J lost 7 bases, V lost 5 bases, and 9 bases had no gene match. This CDR3 has 15 amino acids.

A few counts support this clone. In DNA form, the CDR3 reads TGTGCCAGCACCCTATCATACACAGATACGCAGTATTTT. It specifies CASTLSYTDTQYF. The V and J genes are TRBV7-2 and TRBJ2-3; no clear D gene. The length of the CDR3 is 13 residues. The germline V gene has CDR1 SGHTA and CDR2 FQGNSA. V lost 7 bases and J lost 2, with 10 bases in between.

J is TRBJ1-2 and V is TRBV7-2; D gene uncertain. V lost 2 bases, J lost 6 bases, and 10 bases lay in between. Looked up from germline, CDR1 is SGHTA and CDR2 is FQGNSA. The CDR3 contains 13 residues. CDR3 loop: CASSLRTIDGYTF. In DNA, the CDR3 is TGTGCCAGCAGCTTAAGGACTATCGATGGCTACACCTTC.

The chain combines TRBV29-1 with TRBJ1-2, with a tentative D call TRBD1 (5 bases). The germline gives CDR1 SQVTM, CDR2 ANQGSEA. The CDR3 runs to 13 residues. Between the trimmed V and J ends, which lost 0 bases and 6 bases, there was a span of 11 bases. CDR3 sequence reads: CSVEEQGLDGYTF. DNA of the CDR3: TGCAGCGTTGAAGAGCAGGGATTGGATGGCTACACCTTC.